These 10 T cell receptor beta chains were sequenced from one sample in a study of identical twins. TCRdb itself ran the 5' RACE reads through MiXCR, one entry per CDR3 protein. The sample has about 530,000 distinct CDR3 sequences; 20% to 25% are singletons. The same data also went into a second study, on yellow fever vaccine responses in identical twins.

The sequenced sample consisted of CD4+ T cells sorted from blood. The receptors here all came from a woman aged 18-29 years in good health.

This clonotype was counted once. The CDR3 is CASSYRGGGNEAFF. The CDR3 region has the DNA TGTGCCAGCAGTTACAGGGGCGGGGGGAATGAAGCTTTCTTT. The chain is built from TRBV12-3 or TRBV12-4 and TRBJ1-1; 7 nucleotides agree with TRBD1. The V and J ends lost 4 bases and 7 bases, in that order; junction bases with no gene match: 9. The CDR3 consists of 14 residues.

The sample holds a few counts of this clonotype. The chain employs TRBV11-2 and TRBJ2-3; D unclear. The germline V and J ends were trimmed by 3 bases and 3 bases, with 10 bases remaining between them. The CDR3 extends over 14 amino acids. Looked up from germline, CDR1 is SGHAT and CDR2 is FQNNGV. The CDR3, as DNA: TGTGCCAGCAGCTTGCCCTATGCAACAGATACGCAGTATTTT. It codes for CASSLPYATDTQYF.

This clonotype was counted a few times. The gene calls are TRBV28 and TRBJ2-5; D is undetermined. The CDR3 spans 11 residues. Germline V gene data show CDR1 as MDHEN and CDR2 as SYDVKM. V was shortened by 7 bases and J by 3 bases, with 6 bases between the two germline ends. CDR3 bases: TGTGCCAGCATCCGCGAAGAGACCCAGTACTTC. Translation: CASIREETQYF.

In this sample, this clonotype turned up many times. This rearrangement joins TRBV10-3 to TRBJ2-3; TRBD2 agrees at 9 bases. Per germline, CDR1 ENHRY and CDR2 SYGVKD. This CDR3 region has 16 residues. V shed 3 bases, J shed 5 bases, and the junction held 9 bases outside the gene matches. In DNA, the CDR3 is TGTGCCATCAGTGAATTTGGGCGGGGGGGCGGAGATACGCAGTATTTT. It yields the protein CAISEFGRGGGDTQYF.

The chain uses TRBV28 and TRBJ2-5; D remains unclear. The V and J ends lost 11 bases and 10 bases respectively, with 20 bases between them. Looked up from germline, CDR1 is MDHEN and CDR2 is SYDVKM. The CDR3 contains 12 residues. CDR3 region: CACSAVVPSQYF. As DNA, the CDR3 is TGTGCCTGCTCTGCAGTGGTCCCAAGCCAGTACTTC. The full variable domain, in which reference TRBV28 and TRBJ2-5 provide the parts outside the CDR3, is DVKVTQSSRYLVKRTGEKVFLECVQDMDHENMFWYRQDPGLGLRLIYFSYDVKMKEKGDIPEGYSVSREKKERFSLILESASTNQTSMYLCACSAVVPSQYFGPGTRLLVL.

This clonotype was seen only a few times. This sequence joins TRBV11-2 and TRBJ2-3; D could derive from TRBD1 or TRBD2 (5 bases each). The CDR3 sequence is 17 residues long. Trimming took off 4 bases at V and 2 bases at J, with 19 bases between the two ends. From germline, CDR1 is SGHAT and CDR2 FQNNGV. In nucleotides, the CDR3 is TGTGCCAGCAGCTACACCGTTTGGGGCGGGCCCACAGATACGCAGTATTTT. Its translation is CASSYTVWGGPTDTQYF.

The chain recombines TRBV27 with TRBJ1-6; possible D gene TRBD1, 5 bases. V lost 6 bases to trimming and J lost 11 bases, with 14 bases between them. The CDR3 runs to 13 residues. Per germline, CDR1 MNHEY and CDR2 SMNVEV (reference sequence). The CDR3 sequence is CASRMTRGTPLHF. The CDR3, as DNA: TGTGCCAGCAGGATGACAAGGGGTACACCCCTCCACTTT.

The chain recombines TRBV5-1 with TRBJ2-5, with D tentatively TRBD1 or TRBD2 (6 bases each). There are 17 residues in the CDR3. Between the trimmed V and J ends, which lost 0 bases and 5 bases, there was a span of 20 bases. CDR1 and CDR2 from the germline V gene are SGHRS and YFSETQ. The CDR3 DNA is TGCGCCAGCAGCTTGGGGCTGGGGGCTCTAGGAGGGGAGACCCAGTACTTC. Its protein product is CASSLGLGALGGETQYF.

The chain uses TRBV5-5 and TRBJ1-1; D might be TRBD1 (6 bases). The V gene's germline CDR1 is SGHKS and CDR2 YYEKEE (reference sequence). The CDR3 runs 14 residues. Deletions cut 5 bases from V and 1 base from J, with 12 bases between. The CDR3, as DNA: TGTGCCAGCAGAATGATACAGGGGAACACTGAAGCTTTCTTT. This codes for CASRMIQGNTEAFF. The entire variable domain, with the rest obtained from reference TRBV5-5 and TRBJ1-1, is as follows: DAGVTQSPTHLIKTRGQQVTLRCSPISGHKSVSWYQQVLGQGPQFIFQYYEKEERGRGNFPDRFSARQFPNYSSELNVNALLLGDSALYLCASRMIQGNTEAFFGQGTRLTVV.

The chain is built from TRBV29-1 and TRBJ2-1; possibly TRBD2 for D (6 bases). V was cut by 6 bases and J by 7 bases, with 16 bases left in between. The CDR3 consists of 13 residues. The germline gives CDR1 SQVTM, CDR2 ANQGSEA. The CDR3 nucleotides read TGCAGCGTGGGGGGTGGGAGTGGGAATGAGCAGTTCTTC. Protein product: CSVGGGSGNEQFF.